Sequencing of this T cell receptor beta chain was carried out in a study of cytomegalovirus exposure and HLA in healthy donors. A remark on this clone: Antigen: not known.

Profiling relied on immunoSEQ multiplex PCR, and the TCRdb table lists in-frame clones only, not all of them. The table records 200,000 or so clones, over 65% of them present only once. With 0 bases clipped from V and 7 bases from J, the junction kept 3 bases outside the gene matches. This CDR3 has 14 amino acids. Per the germline V gene, CDR1 is SGHRS and CDR2 is YFSETQ. Study findings and constraints: One later analysis, an examination of the 120 validation repertoires, found that first-cohort TCR clusters tended to co-occur in them. High specificity and sensitivity for cytomegalovirus status were reported for the classifier. The study flagged 150 to 200 TCR beta chains as cytomegalovirus-associated. Specificity for CMV antigens was confirmed in vitro for a few of the CMV-associated chains.

Material: PBMCs. This chain links TRBV5-1 with TRBJ2-7, with 11 bases lining up with TRBD2. This TCR derives from a man aged 18 to 35 in good health and CMV-seropositive. CDR3 nucleotide sequence: TGCGCCAGCAGCTTGGTAGCGGGAGGGGGGGAGCAGTACTTC. The encoded protein is CASSLVAGGGEQYF.